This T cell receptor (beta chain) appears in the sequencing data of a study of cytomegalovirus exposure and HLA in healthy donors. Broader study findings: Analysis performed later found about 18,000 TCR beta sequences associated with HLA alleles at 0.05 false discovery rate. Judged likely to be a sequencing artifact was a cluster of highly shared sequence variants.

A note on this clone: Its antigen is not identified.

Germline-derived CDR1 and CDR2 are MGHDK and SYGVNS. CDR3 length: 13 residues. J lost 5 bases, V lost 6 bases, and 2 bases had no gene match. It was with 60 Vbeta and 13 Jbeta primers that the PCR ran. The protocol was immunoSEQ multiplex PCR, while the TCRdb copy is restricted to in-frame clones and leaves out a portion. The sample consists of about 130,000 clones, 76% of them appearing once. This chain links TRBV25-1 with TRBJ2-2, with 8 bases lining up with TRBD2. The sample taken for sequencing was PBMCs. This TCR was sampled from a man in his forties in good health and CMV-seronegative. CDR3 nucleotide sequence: TGTGCCAGCAGGCGGGAGGCAACCGGGGAGCTGTTTTTT. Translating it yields CASRREATGELFF.